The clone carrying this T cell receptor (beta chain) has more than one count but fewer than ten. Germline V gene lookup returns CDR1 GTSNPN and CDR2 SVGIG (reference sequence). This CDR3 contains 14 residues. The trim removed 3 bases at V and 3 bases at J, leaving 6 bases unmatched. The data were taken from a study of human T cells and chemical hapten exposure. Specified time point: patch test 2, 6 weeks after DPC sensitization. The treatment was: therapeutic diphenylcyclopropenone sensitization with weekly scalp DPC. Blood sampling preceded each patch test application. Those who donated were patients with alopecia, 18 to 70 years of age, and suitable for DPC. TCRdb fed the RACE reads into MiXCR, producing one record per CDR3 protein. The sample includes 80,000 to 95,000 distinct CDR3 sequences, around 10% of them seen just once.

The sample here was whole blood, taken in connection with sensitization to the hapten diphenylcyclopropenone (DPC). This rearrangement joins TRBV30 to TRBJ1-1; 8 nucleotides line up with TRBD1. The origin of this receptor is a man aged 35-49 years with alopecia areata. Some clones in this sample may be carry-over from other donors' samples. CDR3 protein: CAWSSTRGHTEAFF. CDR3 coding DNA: TGTGCCTGGAGCTCAACCAGGGGGCACACTGAAGCTTTCTTT.